Listed here is a single T cell receptor beta chain. This record comes from a study of T cell repertoires in cytomegalovirus infection. On the study more broadly: Public TCR beta signatures indicated both CMV infection and matching HLA type.

MiXCR, run by TCRdb on the reads, gives a single entry per CDR3 protein. Seen here are about 360,000 distinct CDR3 sequences, approximately 18% observed once, and the top ten hold around 9.3%. What was sequenced was PBMCs. This TCR was sampled from a human donor in good health (CMV status not recorded). Some clones in this sample may be carry-over from other donors' samples.

The CDR3 loop is CASSFMTYNSPLHF. DNA of the CDR3: TGTGCCAGCAGTTTTATGACCTATAATTCACCCCTCCACTTT. This chain links TRBV12-3 or TRBV12-4 with TRBJ1-6, with D unclear. CDR3 size: 14 residues. V dropped 3 bases and J dropped 2 bases, with 5 bases sitting between them.